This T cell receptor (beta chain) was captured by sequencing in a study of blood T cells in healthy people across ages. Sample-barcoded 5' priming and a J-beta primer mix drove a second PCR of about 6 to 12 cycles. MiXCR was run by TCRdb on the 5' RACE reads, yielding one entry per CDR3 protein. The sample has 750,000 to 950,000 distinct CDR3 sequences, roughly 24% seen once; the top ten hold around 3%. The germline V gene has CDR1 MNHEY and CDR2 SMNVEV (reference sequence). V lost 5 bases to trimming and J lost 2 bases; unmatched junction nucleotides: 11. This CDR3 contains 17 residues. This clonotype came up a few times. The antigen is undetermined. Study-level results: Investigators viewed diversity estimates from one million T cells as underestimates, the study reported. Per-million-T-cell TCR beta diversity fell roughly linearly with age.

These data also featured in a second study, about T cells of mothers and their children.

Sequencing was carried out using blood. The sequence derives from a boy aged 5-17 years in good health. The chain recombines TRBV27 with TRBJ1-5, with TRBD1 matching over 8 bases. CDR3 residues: CASSPAGQASGNQPQHF. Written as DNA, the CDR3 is TGTGCCAGCAGTCCCGCGGGACAGGCCTCTGGCAATCAGCCCCAGCATTTT.